These 20 T cell receptor beta chains were all obtained from the same sample, sequenced in a study of T cells in narcolepsy. Here immunoSEQ multiplex PCR was the method, and the copy in TCRdb shows in-frame clones only, minus some. This table has about 15,000 clones, over 75% appearing once. The sequencing input was memory (CD45RA-) CD4+ T cells from blood. The source of these receptors is a human donor in good health.

This chain joins TRBV6-1 and TRBJ1-2, with D possibly TRBD1 on 6 matching bases. CDR1 and CDR2 (germline): MNHNS, SASEGT. The CDR3 contains 14 residues. The ends were cut back, 6 bases at V and 8 bases at J, with 19 bases in the middle. CDR3 protein: CASRPTGLRDGYTF. The DNA for the CDR3 is TGTGCCAGCAGGCCGACAGGCTTAAGGGACGGCTACACCTTC.

This rearrangement joins TRBV6-1 to TRBJ2-7; D call uncertain. The germline V gene has CDR1 MNHNS and CDR2 SASEGT. Trimming removed 7 bases at V and 10 bases at J, with 14 bases between. The CDR3 totals 11 residues. The CDR3 bases are TGTGCCAGCACCCTAGGACGTGAACAGTACTTC. It codes for CASTLGREQYF.

The chain combines TRBV2 with TRBJ1-6, with D unclear. Germline CDR1 is SNHLY and CDR2 is FYNNEI. This CDR3 region has 16 residues. Trimming took off 4 bases at V and 6 bases at J, with 16 bases between the two ends. For the CDR3, the DNA is TGTGCCAGCAGTGTGAGGACCTCGCTATCTAATTCACCCCTCCACTTT. Its translation: CASSVRTSLSNSPLHF.

J is TRBJ2-2 and V is TRBV2; 9 positions match TRBD2. V was pared by 8 bases and J by 7 bases, with 17 bases of the junction left unmatched. The CDR3 covers 17 residues. Germline CDR1 is SNHLY and CDR2 is FYNNEI. The CDR3 loop reads CASDASGDYRGGGELFF. For the CDR3, the DNA is TGTGCCAGCGACGCTAGCGGGGACTACCGAGGGGGCGGGGAGCTGTTTTTT.

This clone was counted between two and nine times. The V call is TRBV5-1, the J call TRBJ2-3; weak D call: TRBD2 (6 bases). The CDR3 has 14 amino acids. V lost 4 bases to trimming and J lost 4 bases, with 13 bases between them. Per germline, CDR1 SGHRS and CDR2 YFSETQ. DNA of the CDR3: TGCGCCAGCAGCCTCGGGAGTAGCGCAGATACGCAGTATTTT. Translation gives CASSLGSSADTQYF.

V usage is TRBV18 and J usage is TRBJ1-2, with 10 bases fitting TRBD1. This CDR3 has 16 amino acids. Germline CDR1 is KGHSH and CDR2 is LQKENI. The V gene end was trimmed by 6 bases and the J gene end by 7 bases; junction bases not matched to a gene: 14. The CDR3 spells CASSDRLTGGLIGYTF. In DNA form, the CDR3 reads TGTGCCAGCTCGGATCGGCTGACAGGGGGCCTGATTGGCTACACCTTC. Supplemented by reference TRBV18 and TRBJ1-2, the full variable domain reads NAGVMQNPRHLVRRRGQEARLRCSPMKGHSHVYWYRQLPEEGLKFMVYLQKENIIDESGMPKERFSAEFPKEGPSILRIQQVVRGDSAAYFCASSDRLTGGLIGYTFGSGTRLTVV.

The genes are TRBV5-1 and TRBJ1-5, with a tentative D call TRBD1 (6 bases). The CDR3 length is 14 residues. Trimming pared 0 bases from V and 6 bases from J, leaving 10 bases between. The germline V gene has CDR1 SGHRS and CDR2 YFSETQ. In DNA, the CDR3 is TGCGCCAGCAGCTTGGGGCAGGGGAGTCAGCCCCAGCATTTT. Protein product: CASSLGQGSQPQHF.

The gene calls are TRBV19 and TRBJ1-2, with a weak D call TRBD1 (6 bases). V was trimmed by 5 bases and J by 0 bases, leaving 13 bases between them. The CDR3 loop spans 15 amino acids. Germline CDR1 LNHDA, CDR2 SQIVND (reference sequence). DNA of the CDR3: TGTGCCAGTAGTCTTCGGGGGCCAACTAACTATGGCTACACCTTC. Translated: CASSLRGPTNYGYTF.

The rearrangement links TRBV5-1 to TRBJ2-7; 10 bases align to TRBD2. The CDR3 spans 15 residues. Germline V CDR1 and CDR2: SGHRS, YFSETQ. The junction had 11 bases not matched to a gene; V was cut back by 4 bases and J by 7 bases. The CDR3 sequence is CASSPGLAAVLEQYF. The CDR3 DNA reads as TGCGCCAGCAGCCCCGGACTAGCGGCTGTTTTGGAGCAGTACTTC.

The chain has TRBV11-2 and TRBJ1-6; D not resolved. The CDR3 length is 12 residues. The germline gives CDR1 SGHAT, CDR2 FQNNGV. Trimming shortened V by 3 bases and J by 9 bases, and 6 bases separated the two germline ends. Here the CDR3 reads CASSLGLSPLHF. DNA for the CDR3: TGTGCCAGCAGCTTGGGCCTTTCACCCCTCCACTTT.

This chain uses TRBV27 with TRBJ2-7, with 11 bases lining up with TRBD2. Trimming cost V 3 bases and J 3 bases; bases outside gene matches: 7. The CDR3 sequence is 16 residues long. Germline V lookup: CDR1 MNHEY, CDR2 SMNVEV (reference sequence). In DNA form, the CDR3 reads TGTGCCAGCAGTTTCGGAGGCGGGACTAGCGGCTACGAGCAGTACTTC. Its translation is CASSFGGGTSGYEQYF.

This rearrangement joins TRBV5-1 to TRBJ2-7, with D possibly being TRBD1 (5 bases). This CDR3 is 13 amino acids long. V was pared by 1 base and J by 3 bases, with 8 bases between. Germline CDR1 and CDR2: SGHRS and YFSETQ. CDR3 sequence (DNA): TGCGCCAGCAGCTTGCTAGGGGACTACGAGCAGTACTTC. Protein product: CASSLLGDYEQYF.

The chain carries TRBV7-8 and TRBJ2-2; 10 bases map to TRBD1. Trimming removed 5 bases from V and 6 bases from J; junction bases left unmatched: 9. Germline-derived CDR1 and CDR2 are SGHVS and FQNEAQ. This CDR3 is built from 16 residues. Here the CDR3 DNA reads TGTGCCAGCAGCCACCGGGACAGGGGTATCCCCGGGGAGCTGTTTTTT. The encoded protein is CASSHRDRGIPGELFF.

The chain links TRBV4-3 to TRBJ1-1; D not resolved. Germline values: CDR1 LGHNA, CDR2 YSLEER. The CDR3 totals 12 residues. The V end was cut by 1 base, the J end by 11 bases, with 11 bases between. The CDR3 sequence: CASSQVGSEAFF. DNA of the CDR3: TGCGCCAGCAGCCAAGTAGGGTCGGAGGCTTTCTTT.

The chain joins TRBV6-5 to TRBJ1-1; D unresolved. V lost 3 bases, J lost 4 bases, and 12 bases lay in between. Germline CDR1 and CDR2: MNHEY and SVGAGI. This CDR3 spans 14 amino acids. The chain's CDR3 is CASSYEGTVTEAFF. Written as DNA, the CDR3 is TGTGCCAGCAGTTATGAGGGAACGGTCACTGAAGCTTTCTTT.

This chain links TRBV7-2 with TRBJ2-3; TRBD2 is a possible D gene (7 bases). The CDR3 is 17 amino acids. Per germline, CDR1 SGHTA and CDR2 FQGNSA. V was cut by 5 bases and J by 2 bases, with 20 bases left in between. Written as DNA, the CDR3 is TGTGCCAGCAGCCCATTAGGTGGGGGGGCCTACACAGATACGCAGTATTTT. The encoded protein is CASSPLGGGAYTDTQYF.

This clone showed up just a few times. The chain uses TRBV5-1 and TRBJ2-2; 7 nucleotides align to TRBD1. The CDR3 is made up of 18 amino acids. Germline values: CDR1 SGHRS, CDR2 YFSETQ. J was trimmed by 1 base and V by 0 bases; bases with no gene match: 9. Written as DNA, the CDR3 is TGCGCCAGCAGCTTGGCTGTAGGGGGCAGGAGGAACACCGGGGAGCTGTTTTTT. It translates to CASSLAVGGRRNTGELFF.

CDR3 sequence reads: CASSSRRNTEAFF. CDR3 DNA: TGTGCCAGCAGCTCCAGGAGGAACACTGAAGCTTTCTTT. The rearrangement joins TRBV7-9 to TRBJ1-1; D unresolved. Germline V gene sequence: CDR1 SEHNR, CDR2 FQNEAQ (reference sequence). V gave up 4 bases and J gave up 1 base, with 7 bases separating them. The CDR3 spans 13 residues.

V is TRBV5-6 and J is TRBJ2-1; TRBD1 agrees at 7 bases. Germline V lookup: CDR1 SGHDT, CDR2 YYEEEE. The V segment lost 2 bases and the J segment 2 bases; nucleotides outside the gene matches: 7. CDR3 length: 16 residues. The CDR3 loop is CASSFDRVLAYNEQFF. CDR3 bases: TGTGCCAGCAGCTTCGACAGGGTTTTGGCCTACAATGAGCAGTTCTTC. Together with reference TRBV5-6 and TRBJ2-1, the CDR3 gives the full variable domain: DAGVTQSPTHLIKTRGQQVTLRCSPKSGHDTVSWYQQALGQGPQFIFQYYEEEERQRGNFPDRFSGHQFPNYSSELNVNALLLGDSALYLCASSFDRVLAYNEQFFGPGTRLTVL.

The rearrangement uses TRBV10-3 and TRBJ2-5, with TRBD2 identical over 8 bases. The J segment lost 1 base and the V segment lost 5 bases, leaving 3 bases of the junction unmatched. This CDR3 contains 14 residues. Germline values: CDR1 ENHRY, CDR2 SYGVKD. The CDR3, as DNA: TGTGCCATCAGTTCCGGACTAGCCCAAGAGACCCAGTACTTC. Translation: CAISSGLAQETQYF.